This entry describes one T cell receptor beta chain. In this sample, this clone turned up once. Its antigen is currently not known. No qualities accompany the bases; no much larger clone lies one base away. From a lookup of the germline V gene (reference sequence), CDR1 and CDR2 are MNHEY and SMNVEV. The CDR3 covers 15 residues, taking in both the cysteine and the phenylalanine. CDR3 DNA is the only sequence kept; it has 45 bases, read in frame from the first base. The V end gives up 5 bases and the J end 6 bases, leaving 7 bases in the junction not matched to a gene. The immunoSEQ Assay, a bias-controlled multiplex PCR, was used to amplify TCRbeta CDR3 regions from genomic DNA. In the source study's methods: Nucleated cell counts per sample were estimated from amplification of reference gene primers within the assay. To quantify the absolute abundance of each unique TCRbeta CDR3 rearrangement, sequence reads were collapsed and filtered. For each sample, productive Simpson clonality was calculated as the square root of Simpson's diversity index over productive rearrangements. What TCRdb holds here is the immuneACCESS table cut down to in-frame rearrangements. Part of the clones is not present; checked against another copy, under half of the missing clones reflect an unresolved V gene, and the others are unexplained. V, J and clone size were drawn from that table, and D and trimming were deduced from the DNA. The sample data list under 300,000 clones, and roughly 89% of these were observed just once. The ten largest account for 0.85% to 1% of the sample.

A second Seattle source provided samples from volunteer blood donors who had recovered from COVID-19. Each collaborating institution followed its own protocols to collect whole blood in K2EDTA tubes. Collaborator samples were shipped for TCRbeta analysis as frozen whole blood, isolated PBMCs, or DNA extracted from either sample type. The sample is drawn from a study of blood T cell repertoires in COVID-19 (TCRdb year 2020). Study-level background: Samples covering the acute and convalescent phases of COVID-19 were provided by collaborators in the United States, Italy and Spain. The material from the prospective study consisted of cDNA or gDNA derived from T cells, B-cell-depleted T cells, or PBMCs. Subjects who had been exposed to COVID-19, were actively infected with it, or had recovered from it provided the deeply sampled blood TCRbeta repertoires that made up the dataset. Samples were obtained from the ongoing ImmuneRACE study (first 160 participants) and from 1,000 to 1,500 subjects provided by 6 global collaborators. Where HLA class I and class II types were available, the types were taken from metadata supplied by the sample provider, not from assay-based typing. The repertoires were made available in a free public database intended to serve as a resource for research on the immune response to SARS-CoV-2. The sample metadata nearly always contained a de-identified subject ID, COVID-19 status, age in years and sex.

Study-wide findings and limitations: The amount of clinical and demographic metadata varied by source and participant and was provided uncurated.

The chain is made from TRBV27 and TRBJ2-2, with 9 bases matching TRBD2. The sequence was collected from a woman aged 40-49 years who had recovered from COVID-19. The sequencing sample was made of peripheral blood. The CDR3 has the sequence CASSPQGLAAGELFF. The sequenced DNA is TGTGCCAGCAGTCCCCAGGGACTAGCTGCCGGGGAGCTGTTTTTT.